These 10 T cell receptor beta chains were sequenced from one sample in a study of vaccination and CD4 T cells after COVID-19. Stated treatment: roughly 11-day PBMC culture with coronavirus spike peptide pools or control peptides (ViraFEST assay). No antigen has been assigned to these receptors. Scientists ran DNA taken from cultured CD4+ T cells through the Oncomine TCR Beta short-read assay for sequencing. One entry per CDR3 protein, called by TCRdb with MiXCR from the PCR reads. The sample comprises thousands of distinct CDR3 sequences, 44% of which are singletons, and about half rests with the top ten. Sequencing was done on a sample of CD4+ T cells from blood, cultured in vitro. Receptor source: a human donor who had recovered from COVID-19.

This chain connects TRBV7-3 to TRBJ2-2, with D perhaps matching TRBD1 (5 bases). Trimming shortened V by 5 bases and J by 0 bases, and 16 bases separated the two germline ends. The CDR3 is 17 amino acids. CDR1 SGHTA and CDR2 FQGTGA come from the germline V gene. Written as DNA, the CDR3 is TGTGCCAGCAGCCCATCCCCGGAACAGGCGAACACCGGGGAGCTGTTTTTT. Amino acids: CASSPSPEQANTGELFF.

The J gene is TRBJ1-5, the V gene TRBV19; 9 nucleotides line up with TRBD1. The CDR3 is 15 amino acids. CDR1 is LNHDA, CDR2 SQIVND, per germline (reference sequence). V shed 5 bases, J shed 5 bases, and the junction held 7 bases outside the gene matches. The CDR3, as DNA: TGTGCCAGTAGTCCGGGGGGGACAGGGTATCAGCCCCAGCATTTT. Amino acids: CASSPGGTGYQPQHF.

This rearrangement joins TRBV20-1 to TRBJ2-5; TRBD1 matches 12 bases. The CDR3 has 16 residues. V lost 6 bases to trimming and J lost 5 bases; unmatched junction nucleotides: 13. CDR1 is DFQATT and CDR2 is SNEGSKA in the germline V gene (reference sequence). The CDR3 loop is CSARGGRDRGLETQYF. The CDR3 DNA reads as TGCAGTGCCCGCGGGGGCCGGGACAGGGGGCTGGAGACCCAGTACTTC.

V usage is TRBV5-4 and J usage is TRBJ1-2, with a weak D call TRBD1 (6 bases). Germline V lookup: CDR1 SGHNT, CDR2 YYREEE (reference sequence). The CDR3 has 14 amino acids. V was cut by 0 bases and J by 5 bases, with 11 bases left in between. The CDR3 protein is CASSLGSQGYGYTF. CDR3 nucleotide sequence: TGTGCCAGCAGCTTGGGCTCCCAGGGGTATGGCTACACCTTC.

The V call is TRBV7-2, the J call TRBJ2-3, with D unresolved. The CDR3 runs to 17 residues. The V end lost 2 bases, the J end lost 2 bases, and 17 bases lay between the germline ends. The germline gives CDR1 SGHTA, CDR2 FQGNSA. CDR3: CASSLSLVVGLTDTQYF. The CDR3 region has the DNA TGTGCCAGCAGCTTAAGTCTCGTAGTCGGCCTCACAGATACGCAGTATTTT.

This clonotype is judged large. The chain uses TRBV7-2 and TRBJ2-3, with D tentatively TRBD2 (7 bases). Germline V lookup: CDR1 SGHTA, CDR2 FQGNSA. V shed 1 base and J shed 7 bases, with 12 bases lying between them. The CDR3 consists of 14 residues. The CDR3 protein is CASSLDGGGYTQYF. CDR3 in DNA: TGTGCCAGCAGCTTAGACGGCGGGGGCTATACGCAGTATTTT. Based on the CDR3 plus reference TRBV7-2 and TRBJ2-3, the full variable domain is GAGVSQSPSNKVTEKGKDVELRCDPISGHTALYWYRQSLGQGLEFLIYFQGNSAPDKSGLPSDRFSAERTGGSVSTLTIQRTQQEDSAVYLCASSLDGGGYTQYFGPGTRLTVL.

The gene calls are TRBV15 and TRBJ1-1; D is unresolved. Germline V gene data show CDR1 as LNHNV and CDR2 as YYDKDF (reference sequence). V was pared by 0 bases and J by 7 bases, with 9 bases between. The CDR3 loop spans 13 amino acids. DNA of the CDR3: TGTGCCACCAGCAGAGATTTACAGTTTGAAGCTTTCTTT. Its protein product is CATSRDLQFEAFF.

The chain links TRBV15 to TRBJ1-3, with 7 bases lining up with TRBD1. CDR1 is LNHNV and CDR2 is YYDKDF in the germline V gene (reference sequence). J gave up 0 bases and V 4 bases, and 6 bases lay outside the gene matches. The CDR3 contains 16 residues. The CDR3 protein is CATSTGQRYSGNTIYF. In DNA, the CDR3 is TGTGCCACCAGCACGGGACAGCGCTACTCTGGAAACACCATATATTTT.

The chain carries TRBV9 and TRBJ1-1, with D possibly being TRBD1 (6 bases). The CDR3 has 15 amino acids. Trimming removed 3 bases from V and 0 bases from J, with 12 bases in between. The germline CDR1 and CDR2 sequences are SGDLS and YYNGEE. The CDR3 reads CASSEMGAMNTEAFF. CDR3 nucleotide sequence: TGTGCCAGCAGCGAGATGGGGGCCATGAACACTGAAGCTTTCTTT.

The CDR3 DNA sequence: TGTGCCAGCCGGGTTTCGGGGGCGATCTACGAGCAGTACTTC. Protein sequence: CASRVSGAIYEQYF. The chain recombines TRBV2 with TRBJ2-7; possibly TRBD1 or TRBD2 for D (6 bases each). Germline V lookup: CDR1 SNHLY, CDR2 FYNNEI. The CDR3 spans 14 residues. V was cut by 8 bases and J by 3 bases, with 17 bases left in between.